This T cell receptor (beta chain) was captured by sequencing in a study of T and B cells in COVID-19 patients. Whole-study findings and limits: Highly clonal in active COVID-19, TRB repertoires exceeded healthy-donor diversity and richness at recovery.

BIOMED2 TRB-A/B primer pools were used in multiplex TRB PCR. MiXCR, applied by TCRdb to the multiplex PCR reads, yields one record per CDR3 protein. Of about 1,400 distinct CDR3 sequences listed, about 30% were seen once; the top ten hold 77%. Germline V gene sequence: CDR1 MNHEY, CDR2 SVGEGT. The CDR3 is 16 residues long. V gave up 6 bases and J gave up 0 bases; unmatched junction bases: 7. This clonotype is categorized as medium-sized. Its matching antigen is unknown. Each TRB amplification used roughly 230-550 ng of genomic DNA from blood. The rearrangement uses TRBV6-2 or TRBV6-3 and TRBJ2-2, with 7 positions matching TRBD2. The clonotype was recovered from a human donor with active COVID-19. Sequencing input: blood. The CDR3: CASRPGTITNTGELFF. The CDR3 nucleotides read TGTGCCAGCAGACCGGGGACTATCACGAACACCGGGGAGCTGTTTTTT.